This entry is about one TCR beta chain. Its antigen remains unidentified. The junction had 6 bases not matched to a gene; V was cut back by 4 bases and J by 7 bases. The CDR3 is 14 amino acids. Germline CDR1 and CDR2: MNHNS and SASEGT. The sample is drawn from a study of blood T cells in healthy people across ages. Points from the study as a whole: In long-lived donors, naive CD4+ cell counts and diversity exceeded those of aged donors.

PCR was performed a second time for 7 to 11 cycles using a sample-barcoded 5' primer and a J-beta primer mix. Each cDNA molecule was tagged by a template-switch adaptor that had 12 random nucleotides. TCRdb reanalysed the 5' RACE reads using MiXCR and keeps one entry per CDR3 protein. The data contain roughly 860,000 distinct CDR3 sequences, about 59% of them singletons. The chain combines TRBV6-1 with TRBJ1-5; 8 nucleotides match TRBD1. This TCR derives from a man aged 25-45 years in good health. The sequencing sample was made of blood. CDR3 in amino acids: CASSGSGGVQPQHF. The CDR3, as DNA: TGTGCCAGCAGTGGCTCAGGGGGCGTCCAGCCCCAGCATTTT.